The 32 T cell receptor delta chains listed next were all sequenced from one sample in a study of gamma-delta T cells after stem cell transplantation. TCRdb re-identified clones in the RT-PCR reads via CATT. The data contain around 2,000 delta-chain clones, roughly 24% of them singletons. Source material: gamma-delta T cells. Every receptor here comes from a human donor. It is not recorded whose cells these are; they may come from a transplant donor.

V and J are TRAV29/DV5 and TRDJ1; 12 bases fit TRDD3. The germline V gene encodes CDR1 NSMFDY and CDR2 ISSIKDK. CDR3 length equals 24 residues. V was pared by 0 bases and J by 0 bases, with 27 bases of the junction left unmatched. The CDR3 loop is CAASGWGAGGYAPPDGRDTDKLIF. CDR3 DNA: TGTGCAGCAAGCGGATGGGGGGCTGGGGGATACGCTCCCCCAGATGGGAGGGACACCGATAAACTCATCTTT.

This clone is deemed medium-sized. The gene calls are TRDV2 and TRDJ1, with 13 bases that match TRDD3. Per germline, CDR1 GEAIGNYY and CDR2 EKD. V gave up 0 bases and J gave up 0 bases; unmatched junction bases: 21. The length of the CDR3 is 23 residues. The CDR3 here is CACDTVILGDTNPKKTYTDKLIF. CDR3 nucleotides: TGTGCCTGTGACACCGTGATACTGGGGGATACGAACCCCAAAAAGACTTACACCGATAAACTCATCTTT.

On this clone: A far larger clone is a single base away, which makes a read error likely. This specimen includes other DNA sequences encoding the same CDR3. This chain uses TRDV2 with TRDJ1, with 13 bases that match TRDD3. Germline loops: CDR1 GEAIGNYY, CDR2 EKD. The CDR3 runs to 16 residues. CDR3 in DNA: TGCGCCTGTGACACACTGGGGGATACGAAGGGCGATAAACTCATCTTT. It specifies CACDTLGDTKGDKLIF.

This clone was picked up a small number of times. This DNA translates differently at residue 4 from the TCRdb protein, which is that of a much larger clone; a read error is likely, and the protein shown is the DNA's own translation. The V call is TRDV2, the J call TRDJ1, with TRDD3 identical over 8 bases. Germline V CDR1 and CDR2: GEAIGNYY, EKD. This CDR3 has 18 residues. This CDR3 reads CACGTVKGLGEYTDKLIF. The CDR3 nucleotides are TGTGCCTGTGGCACCGTCAAGGGCCTGGGGGAGTACACCGATAAACTCATCTTT.

Worth noting for this clone: Translating this DNA gives a protein that differs at residue 3 from the TCRdb one, which belongs to a much larger clone; a read error is likely, and the protein shown is this translation. The rearrangement uses TRDV2 and TRDJ1; 13 bases agree with TRDD3. Germline values: CDR1 GEAIGNYY, CDR2 EKD. This CDR3 is 17 amino acids long. DNA for the CDR3: TGTGCCCGTGACAACCTACTGGGGGATACGCGTCCCGATAAACTCATCTTT. Translation: CARDNLLGDTRPDKLIF.

V and J are TRDV2 and TRDJ1; 13 bases fit TRDD3. This CDR3 has 21 residues. J lost 6 bases, V lost 1 base, and 22 bases had no gene match. The germline CDR1 and CDR2 sequences are GEAIGNYY and EKD. As DNA, the CDR3 is TGTGCCTGTGACACGGTGGGACTGGGGGATACGCGGGGGCCACGGGCCAATAAACTCATCTTT. This codes for CACDTVGLGDTRGPRANKLIF.

To note about this clone: A read error likely explains why the TCRdb protein, taken from a much larger clone, differs from this DNA's translation at residue 9; the protein shown is translated from the DNA. This chain links TRDV2 with TRDJ1, with D uncertain. Germline lookup yields CDR1 GEAIGNYY and CDR2 EKD. The CDR3 extends over 18 amino acids. V was trimmed by 0 bases and J by 0 bases, leaving 19 bases between them. The DNA for the CDR3 is TGTGCCTGTGACACCCTGCTGACACTGAATTCATACACCGATAAACTCATCTTT. Residues: CACDTLLTLNSYTDKLIF.

By share, this clone counts as medium-sized. This chain links TRDV2 with TRDJ1; 8 bases are a match to TRDD3. This CDR3 region has 20 residues. J lost 0 bases, V lost 0 bases, and 17 bases had no gene match. Germline V lookup: CDR1 GEAIGNYY, CDR2 EKD. The CDR3: CACDTVFAPGILRYTDKLIF. The CDR3 region has the DNA TGTGCCTGTGACACCGTCTTCGCCCCGGGGATACTTCGGTACACCGATAAACTCATCTTT.

As regards this clone: TCRdb pairs this DNA with a much larger clone's protein that differs at residue 10, likely a read error; the protein shown was translated from the DNA. The rearrangement joins TRDV2 to TRDJ1; 8 bases match TRDD3. Per the germline V gene, CDR1 is GEAIGNYY and CDR2 is EKD. The trim removed 5 bases at V and 1 base at J, leaving 11 bases unmatched. The CDR3 totals 16 residues. The CDR3 is CACVSLGDPCTDKLIF. The CDR3, as DNA: TGTGCCTGTGTATCTCTGGGGGACCCGTGCACCGATAAACTCATCTTT.

Notes on this clone: A read error likely explains this, since a far larger clone differs by one base. The chain is built from TRDV2 and TRDJ1, with 10 bases aligning to TRDD3. The germline V gene has CDR1 GEAIGNYY and CDR2 EKD. The length of the CDR3 is 14 residues. V shed 0 bases, J shed 5 bases, and the junction held 2 bases outside the gene matches. The CDR3 nucleotides are TGTGCCTGTGACACCGCGGGGGATACGGATAAACTCATCTTT. Amino acid sequence: CACDTAGDTDKLIF.

The sample holds a few counts of this clone. This sequence may be a read error, since a much larger clone differs from it by one base. CDR3 in amino acids: CALGPPSPTLIGGYSVALTAQLFF. CDR3 nucleotides: TGTGCTCTTGGGCCGCCTTCCCCGACTCTCATTGGGGGATACTCGGTAGCTTTGACAGCACAACTATTCTTT. The V gene is TRDV1, the J gene TRDJ2, with 10 bases that match TRDD3. Germline-derived CDR1 and CDR2 are TSWWSYY and QGS. The CDR3 covers 24 residues.

Worth noting for this clone: A far larger clone is one nucleotide away, so this likely arose from a read error. Other DNA sequences within the sample encode an identical CDR3. The chain employs TRDV1 and TRDJ1; 10 bases align to TRDD3. The CDR3 length is 23 residues. Per the germline V gene, CDR1 is TSWWSYY and CDR2 is QGS. V dropped 1 base and J dropped 8; count of bases not matched to a gene: 31. The CDR3 bases are TGTGCTCTTGGGGAACCACTTTCCGAGGGATTGCTTCTGGGGGATAAAACTCCGAAGAAACTCATCTTT. Translated: CALGEPLSEGLLLGDKTPKKLIF.

This clone was counted only a few times. The chain employs TRDV1 and TRDJ1; 10 bases are a match to TRDD3. Germline values: CDR1 TSWWSYY, CDR2 QGS. The CDR3 totals 23 residues. With V trimmed by 2 bases and J by 5 bases, 29 bases remained unmatched. The CDR3 protein is CALGEVVLPPHRYWGIIPDKLIF. The CDR3 DNA reads TGTGCTCTTGGGGAAGTCGTCCTTCCCCCACATCGGTACTGGGGGATCATACCTGATAAACTCATCTTT.

In its sample, this clone was seen a few times. A far more abundant clone sits one base away, making this likely a read error. The genes are TRDV2 and TRDJ1; 8 positions match TRDD3. CDR1 GEAIGNYY and CDR2 EKD come from the germline V gene. With 9 bases clipped from V and 3 bases from J, the junction kept 20 bases outside the gene matches. CDR3 length: 17 amino acids. The DNA for the CDR3 is TGTGCCCGTCTGAGACTGGGGGGATCGAGTGGGTCCGATAAACTCATCTTT. This sequence encodes CARLRLGGSSGSDKLIF.

This clone has more than one count but fewer than ten. The genes are TRDV1 and TRDJ1; either TRDD2 or TRDD3 may fit D (6 bases each). The CDR3 covers 20 residues. CDR1 and CDR2 from the germline V gene are TSWWSYY and QGS. V shed 2 bases and J shed 2 bases, with 27 bases lying between them. CDR3 DNA sequence: TGTGCTCTTGGGGAAGGGGGGTTCCTAACGTACTGGGAGGCTACCGATAAACTCATCTTT. Residues: CALGEGGFLTYWEATDKLIF.

V is TRDV1 and J is TRDJ1, with D possibly being TRDD3 (6 bases). V was shortened by 2 bases and J by 11 bases, with 24 bases between the two germline ends. CDR3 length: 16 residues. Germline-derived CDR1 and CDR2 are TSWWSYY and QGS. The CDR3: CALGEGPRLGKVRLIF. The CDR3, as DNA: TGTGCTCTTGGGGAAGGCCCTCGACTGGGCAAGGTGAGGCTCATCTTT.

This clone qualifies as medium-sized. The identical CDR3 is also encoded by other nucleotide sequences in the sample. The chain combines TRDV2 with TRDJ1; 7 bases are shared with TRDD3. Trimming removed 4 bases from V and 8 bases from J; junction bases left unmatched: 12. Germline lookup yields CDR1 GEAIGNYY and CDR2 EKD. CDR3 size: 14 residues. CDR3 bases: TGTGCCTGTGATGTCCTGGGGGGAACCGGAAAACTCATCTTT. Translating gives CACDVLGGTGKLIF.

Within the sample, this clone is medium-sized. The chain links TRDV3 to TRDJ1, with 7 bases that match TRDD3. J was trimmed by 2 bases and V by 2 bases; bases with no gene match: 20. This CDR3 contains 18 residues. Germline V CDR1 and CDR2: TVYSNPD, GDNSRS (reference sequence). The CDR3 is CAFRKFRGLGAVTDKLIF. CDR3 coding DNA: TGTGCCTTTCGGAAGTTCCGAGGCCTGGGGGCCGTAACCGATAAACTCATCTTT.

In its sample, this clone was seen once. The likely explanation is a read error, given a far larger clone one base away. The J gene is TRDJ1, the V gene TRDV2, with TRDD3 matching 8 bases. J lost 4 bases, V lost 2 bases, and 5 bases had no gene match. Looked up from germline, CDR1 is GEAIGNYY and CDR2 is EKD. The CDR3 runs 14 residues. The CDR3 coding sequence is TGTGCCTGTGACATGCTGGGGGACATCGATAAACTCATCTTT. Amino acid sequence: CACDMLGDIDKLIF.

This clone is large in the sample. The chain joins TRDV2 to TRDJ1, with 11 bases fitting TRDD3. CDR1 and CDR2 from the germline V gene are GEAIGNYY and EKD. The CDR3 extends over 14 amino acids. V shed 3 bases, J shed 5 bases, and the junction held 4 bases outside the gene matches. The DNA of the CDR3 is TGTGCCTGTGACTTACTGGGGGATAAAGATAAACTCATCTTT. Its protein product is CACDLLGDKDKLIF.

A few counts support this clone. This may be a read error, as it is one base from a much larger clone. Distinct nucleotide sequences in the sample also encode this CDR3. The gene calls are TRDV2 and TRDJ1; 13 nucleotides line up with TRDD3. Trimming cost V 2 bases and J 3 bases; bases outside gene matches: 8. Looked up from germline, CDR1 is GEAIGNYY and CDR2 is EKD. The CDR3 is 17 residues long. CDR3 DNA: TGTGCCTGTGACAACCTACTGGGGGATACGCGCCCCGATAAACTCATCTTT. Its protein is CACDNLLGDTRPDKLIF.

Within the sample, this clone is large (0.1 to 1%). The chain joins TRDV2 to TRDJ1, with 10 bases fitting TRDD3. The CDR3 loop spans 17 amino acids. The germline gives CDR1 GEAIGNYY, CDR2 EKD. With V trimmed by 1 base and J by 0 bases, 7 bases remained unmatched. The CDR3 region has the DNA TGTGCCTGTGACACACTGGGGGATGCTTCTTACACCGATAAACTCATCTTT. This encodes CACDTLGDASYTDKLIF.

Relative to its sample, this clone is medium-sized. DNA for the CDR3: TGTGCCTGTGACACCGTACTGGGGGATACGCGTCGAAACACCGATAAACTCATCTTT. Translation gives CACDTVLGDTRRNTDKLIF. V and J are TRDV2 and TRDJ1; 13 bases agree with TRDD3. V shed 0 bases, J shed 0 bases, and the junction held 9 bases outside the gene matches. The germline CDR1 and CDR2 sequences are GEAIGNYY and EKD. The CDR3 has 19 amino acids.

This clone has more than one count but fewer than ten. The TCRdb protein, from a much larger clone, departs from this DNA's translation at residue 14, likely by read error; the protein shown derives from the DNA. The chain is built from TRDV2 and TRDJ1; D perhaps matches TRDD3 (6 bases). The length of the CDR3 is 17 residues. Germline values: CDR1 GEAIGNYY, CDR2 EKD. Trimming took 0 bases from V and 10 from J, leaving 26 bases between them. The CDR3 DNA follows: TGTGCCTGTGACACCTTCGTTTCGGAGGGTTTGGGGGGTAGACTCATCTTT. Translated: CACDTFVSEGLGGRLIF.

Points on this clone: The translation of this DNA and the TCRdb protein of a much larger clone differ at residue 13, probably owing to a read error; the protein shown here is translated from the DNA. For the CDR3, the DNA is TGTGCCTGTGACAACTTACTGGGGTCCCACAGAGATGAACTCATCTTT. Translation: CACDNLLGSHRDELIF. V is TRDV2 and J is TRDJ1; the match to TRDD3 covers 7 bases. V was pared by 2 bases and J by 9 bases, with 17 bases of the junction left unmatched. The CDR3 is 16 residues long. Germline CDR1 and CDR2: GEAIGNYY and EKD.

This clone is labeled as medium-sized. The genes are TRDV2 and TRDJ1; 13 bases fit TRDD3. This CDR3 has 15 amino acids. Germline V gene data show CDR1 as GEAIGNYY and CDR2 as EKD. J lost 8 bases, V lost 3 bases, and 8 bases had no gene match. The CDR3 DNA reads as TGTGCCTGTGACCCTGTTACTGGGGGATACGCCAAACTCATCTTT. Translated, it gives CACDPVTGGYAKLIF.

This clone was found a few times. This likely traces to a read error, being one base from a far larger clone. The rearrangement joins TRDV2 to TRDJ1; TRDD3 matches 11 bases. The CDR3 is 15 amino acids. The germline CDR1 and CDR2 sequences are GEAIGNYY and EKD. The CDR3, as DNA: TGTGCCTGTGACACCCTGGGGGATACTTCCGATAAACCCATCTTT. Its protein product is CACDTLGDTSDKPIF.

The CDR3 nucleotides read TGTGCCTGTGACGGGCTGGGAGATACGCGAACCGATAAACTCATCTTT. This gives the protein CACDGLGDTRTDKLIF. The gene calls are TRDV2 and TRDJ1; TRDD3 is a possible D gene (6 bases). This CDR3 spans 16 amino acids. Trimming removed 3 bases from V and 2 bases from J, with 18 bases in between. The germline gives CDR1 GEAIGNYY, CDR2 EKD.

This clone is medium-sized (0.01 to 0.1%) within its sample. The chain uses TRDV2 and TRDJ3; TRDD3 agrees at 12 bases. V gave up 1 base and J gave up 1 base; unmatched junction bases: 7. This CDR3 contains 20 residues. The germline gives CDR1 GEAIGNYY, CDR2 EKD. This chain's CDR3 is CACDTPTGGYRSWDTRQMFF. The CDR3 DNA reads TGTGCCTGTGACACGCCTACTGGGGGATACAGGTCCTGGGACACCCGACAGATGTTTTTC.

This clone appeared a few times. A far larger clone lies a single base away; this is likely a read error. The chain links TRDV2 to TRDJ1; possible D gene TRDD3, 6 bases. This CDR3 region has 13 residues. CDR1 GEAIGNYY and CDR2 EKD come from the germline V gene. DNA of the CDR3: TGTGCCCGTGACACTTGGGATAGCCATAAACTCATCTTT. This sequence encodes CARDTWDSHKLIF.

By sample fraction, this clone is medium-sized (0.01 to 0.1%). The chain combines TRDV1 with TRDJ1, with 8 bases lining up with TRDD3. Germline-derived CDR1 and CDR2 are TSWWSYY and QGS. The CDR3 runs to 26 residues. The V segment lost 2 bases and the J segment 0 bases; nucleotides outside the gene matches: 35. The CDR3 spells CALGERSETSYNVQGILRKYTDKLIF. CDR3 in DNA: TGTGCTCTTGGGGAAAGGTCGGAGACCTCCTACAATGTTCAGGGGATACTCCGAAAGTACACCGATAAACTCATCTTT.

With regard to this clone: TCRdb's protein for this DNA is that of a much larger clone and differs from the translation at residue 7, likely a read error; the protein shown is the DNA translation. The rearrangement uses TRDV2 and TRDJ1; TRDD3 might be the D (6 bases). V lost 3 bases and J lost 2, with 18 bases in between. Looked up from germline, CDR1 is GEAIGNYY and CDR2 is EKD. The CDR3 loop spans 16 amino acids. DNA for the CDR3: TGTGCCTGTGACCTACTGGAGATACGACGGACCGATAAACTCATCTTT. Translating gives CACDLLEIRRTDKLIF.